Following are 16 T cell receptor beta chains from one sample sequenced in a study of T cell repertoires in cytomegalovirus infection. MiXCR was run by TCRdb on the reads, yielding one entry per CDR3 protein. The table has approximately 500,000 distinct CDR3 sequences, 16% seen once. Sequenced: CD8+ T cells from PBMCs. The receptors shown here come from a human donor in good health (CMV status not recorded). Some clones in this sample may be carry-over from other donors' samples.

The sample holds many counts of this clonotype. This chain links TRBV4-1 with TRBJ2-7; 11 bases match TRBD2. The CDR3 loop spans 17 amino acids. The V gene end was trimmed by 2 bases and the J gene end by 1 base; junction bases not matched to a gene: 7. CDR1 and CDR2 from the germline V gene are MGHRA and YSYEKL. CDR3 coding DNA: TGCGCCAGCAGCCAATATACGGGACTAGCGGAATCCTACGAGCAGTACTTC. Protein: CASSQYTGLAESYEQYF.

This clonotype was detected only once. Since the CDR3 does not end with the conserved phenylalanine or tryptophan, this likely comes from a read error. This chain connects TRBV12-3 or TRBV12-4 to TRBJ2-5; the match to TRBD2 covers 8 bases. The V gene end was trimmed by 5 bases and the J gene end by 4 bases; junction bases not matched to a gene: 9. The CDR3 spans 15 residues. The CDR3 is CASSPGTGGGETQYL. The CDR3, as DNA: TGTGCCAGCAGTCCAGGGACGGGAGGGGGAGAGACCCAGTACTTA.

This clonotype occurred many times. The rearrangement joins TRBV7-9 to TRBJ2-3; the match to TRBD2 covers 7 bases. Losses at the gene ends were 3 bases for V and 2 bases for J; bases not matched to a gene: 5. In germline, CDR1 is SEHNR, CDR2 FQNEAQ (reference sequence). The length of the CDR3 is 15 residues. In DNA form, the CDR3 reads TGTGCCAGCAGCTTGGAGCGGGGTTACACAGATACGCAGTATTTT. The encoded protein is CASSLERGYTDTQYF.

This clonotype was picked up many times. The CDR3 loop reads CASSPVLGQPYNEQFF. In DNA, the CDR3 is TGTGCCAGCAGTCCAGTACTGGGACAGCCCTACAATGAGCAGTTCTTC. The chain combines TRBV28 with TRBJ2-1, with 7 bases matching TRBD1. Germline V lookup: CDR1 MDHEN, CDR2 SYDVKM. The CDR3 is 16 amino acids. The V and J ends lost 5 bases and 2 bases, in that order; junction bases with no gene match: 9.

J is TRBJ2-2 and V is TRBV6-5; TRBD2 agrees at 8 bases. CDR1 and CDR2 (germline): MNHEY, SVGAGI. The CDR3 extends over 14 amino acids. The V and J ends lost 7 bases and 6 bases, in that order; junction bases with no gene match: 7. CDR3 in amino acids: CASTLGLVSGELFF. The CDR3 nucleotides are TGTGCCAGCACCCTGGGACTAGTCTCCGGGGAGCTGTTTTTT.

CDR3 residues: CASSVPQGAENTGELFF. CDR3 bases: TGTGCCAGCAGCGTTCCTCAGGGGGCGGAAAACACCGGGGAGCTGTTTTTT. The rearrangement joins TRBV9 to TRBJ2-2; 8 nucleotides align to TRBD1. V lost 2 bases to trimming and J lost 2 bases; unmatched junction nucleotides: 8. The CDR3 sequence is 17 residues long. In germline, CDR1 is SGDLS, CDR2 YYNGEE.

This clonotype was observed at least ten times. The chain couples TRBV19 to TRBJ2-7; 7 bases map to TRBD1. CDR1 LNHDA and CDR2 SQIVND come from the germline V gene (reference sequence). The CDR3 is 14 residues long. Germline trimming cut 4 bases from V and 3 bases from J; bases unmatched to any gene: 6. In DNA form, the CDR3 reads TGTGCCAGTAGTACCCGGGACAGTCTCTACGAGCAGTACTTC. The encoded protein is CASSTRDSLYEQYF.

For this clonotype: This clone may be a read error of a much larger clone one base away. The chain couples TRBV5-1 to TRBJ1-1, with D possibly being TRBD1 (5 bases). The CDR3 extends over 13 amino acids. Germline V gene data show CDR1 as SGHRS and CDR2 as YFSETQ. The CDR3: CARSLGGAGEAFF. For the CDR3, the DNA is TGCGCCAGGAGCTTGGGTGGGGCAGGTGAAGCTTTCTTT.

This clonotype came up many times. The chain has TRBV27 and TRBJ2-7, with D perhaps matching TRBD2 (6 bases). Germline lookup yields CDR1 MNHEY and CDR2 SMNVEV (reference sequence). CDR3 length: 13 residues. Trimming left V 6 bases short and J 4 bases short, with 13 bases between. CDR3 amino acids: CASSGGWEYEQYF. DNA for the CDR3: TGTGCCAGCAGCGGAGGGTGGGAGTACGAGCAGTACTTC.

This clonotype has only a few counts. This chain joins TRBV5-1 and TRBJ2-6; D possibly corresponds to TRBD2 (6 bases). There are 16 residues in the CDR3. Trimming took off 4 bases at V and 0 bases at J, with 11 bases between the two ends. Germline CDR1 and CDR2: SGHRS and YFSETQ. CDR3 in DNA: TGCGCCAGCAGCATACACGGGAGCTCTGGGGCCAACGTCCTGACTTTC. Its translation: CASSIHGSSGANVLTF.

The chain recombines TRBV12-3 or TRBV12-4 with TRBJ2-5; D assignment may be TRBD1 or TRBD2 (5 bases each). V lost 3 bases and J lost 5, with 16 bases in between. The length of the CDR3 is 15 residues. CDR3 in DNA: TGTGCCAGCAGTTTTATTGTGGGGGTTGGGGAGACCCAGTACTTC. Translated, it gives CASSFIVGVGETQYF.

The J gene is TRBJ1-1, the V gene TRBV6-1; D is perhaps TRBD1 (6 bases). Germline V CDR1 and CDR2: MNHNS, SASEGT. Trimming removed 0 bases from V and 8 bases from J, with 16 bases in between. The CDR3 loop spans 15 amino acids. In nucleotides, the CDR3 is TGTGCCAGCAGTGAAGCGCTTTGGGACAATGCCGAAGCTTTCTTT. Encoded protein: CASSEALWDNAEAFF.

This clonotype was observed at least ten times. V and J are TRBV7-9 and TRBJ1-1; possibly TRBD1 for D (6 bases). The CDR3 sequence is 15 residues long. Germline V lookup: CDR1 SEHNR, CDR2 FQNEAQ (reference sequence). V was clipped by 4 bases and J by 7 bases, with 19 bases between them. The CDR3 nucleotides read TGTGCCAGCAGCTCAAGTCGGACAGTAACCGTTGAAGCTTTCTTT. Its protein is CASSSSRTVTVEAFF.

This chain uses TRBV2 with TRBJ2-7, with D possibly being TRBD2 (5 bases). The CDR3 is made up of 13 amino acids. With 2 bases removed from V and 2 bases from J, the gap between germline ends came to 7 bases. Germline loops: CDR1 SNHLY, CDR2 FYNNEI. In nucleotides, the CDR3 is TGTGCCAGCAGTGAATCCGGGACCTACGAGCAGTACTTC. As protein: CASSESGTYEQYF.

This clonotype was seen only a few times. The chain recombines TRBV29-1 with TRBJ2-5, with D tentatively TRBD1 (6 bases). This CDR3 is 13 amino acids long. Germline CDR1 SQVTM, CDR2 ANQGSEA. Trimming cost V 4 bases and J 2 bases, with 11 bases left between them. CDR3 residues: CSVGGDRQETQYF. DNA of the CDR3: TGCAGCGTTGGGGGAGACAGGCAAGAGACCCAGTACTTC.

This clonotype appeared many times. The chain recombines TRBV6-1 with TRBJ2-2; 7 positions match TRBD1. V lost 11 bases, J lost 3 bases, and 6 bases stayed unmatched. This CDR3 is 13 amino acids long. Germline V gives CDR1 MNHNS, CDR2 SASEGT. The CDR3 DNA follows: TGTGCCCGCCGGGACAGCGACACCGGGGAGCTGTTTTTT. Translating it yields CARRDSDTGELFF.